The 17 T cell receptor beta chains given below trace back to one sample, sequenced in a study of T cells after yellow fever vaccination. One entry per CDR3 protein, called by TCRdb with MiXCR from the 5' RACE reads. The table includes about 400,000 distinct CDR3 sequences, roughly 11% detected once. The material sequenced was PBMCs, taken on the day of the first yellow fever vaccination. The receptors originated from a young man who received the YFV17D yellow fever vaccine.

This chain connects TRBV4-1 to TRBJ2-2, with D maybe TRBD2 (5 bases). Germline CDR1 and CDR2: MGHRA and YSYEKL. This CDR3 contains 13 residues. Trimming removed 2 bases from V and 5 bases from J, with 6 bases in between. The CDR3 protein is CASSQSGTGELFF. Written as DNA, the CDR3 is TGCGCCAGCAGCCAATCGGGGACCGGGGAGCTGTTTTTT.

The table lists this clonotype with a few counts. The rearrangement uses TRBV15 and TRBJ1-1; 7 bases map to TRBD1. V shed 1 base, J shed 7 bases, and the junction held 3 bases outside the gene matches. The CDR3 totals 13 residues. Germline V lookup: CDR1 LNHNV, CDR2 YYDKDF (reference sequence). This CDR3 reads CATSRGNRGEAFF. CDR3 nucleotide sequence: TGTGCCACCAGCAGAGGGAACAGGGGTGAAGCTTTCTTT.

This clonotype has just a few counts. This chain joins TRBV28 and TRBJ2-2; 10 bases align to TRBD2. CDR3 size: 16 residues. Germline V CDR1 and CDR2: MDHEN, SYDVKM. Trimming took 4 bases from V and 7 from J; bases not matched to a gene: 9. The CDR3 region has the DNA TGTGCCAGCAGTTCCTATCCGGGACTAGCGAGCGGGGAGCTGTTTTTT. Translated, it gives CASSSYPGLASGELFF. Filled out from reference TRBV28 and TRBJ2-2, the complete variable domain reads DVKVTQSSRYLVKRTGEKVFLECVQDMDHENMFWYRQDPGLGLRLIYFSYDVKMKEKGDIPEGYSVSREKKERFSLILESASTNQTSMYLCASSSYPGLASGELFFGEGSRLTVL.

V and J are TRBV2 and TRBJ2-7; TRBD1 matches at 7 bases. The length of the CDR3 is 17 residues. Looked up from germline, CDR1 is SNHLY and CDR2 is FYNNEI. Unmatched junction bases numbered 19, after V lost 6 bases and J lost 5 bases. The CDR3 DNA follows: TGTGCCAGCAGGCGACAGGGTTGGAATTCCGGGGCTAACGAGCAGTACTTC. Encoded protein: CASRRQGWNSGANEQYF.

This clonotype turned up a few times. The chain uses TRBV7-9 and TRBJ2-1, with 11 bases matching TRBD2. Trimming cost V 5 bases and J 6 bases; bases outside gene matches: 6. Germline V gives CDR1 SEHNR, CDR2 FQNEAQ (reference sequence). There are 15 residues in the CDR3. CDR3 sequence: CASSLTSGVGNEQFF. In DNA, the CDR3 is TGTGCCAGCAGCCTGACTAGCGGGGTAGGCAATGAGCAGTTCTTC. Full variable domain (remainder filled in from reference TRBV7-9 and TRBJ2-1): DTGVSQNPRHKITKRGQNVTFRCDPISEHNRLYWYRQTLGQGPEFLTYFQNEAQLEKSRLLSDRFSAERPKGSFSTLEIQRTEQGDSAMYLCASSLTSGVGNEQFFGPGTRLTVL.

The chain combines TRBV20-1 with TRBJ1-1; weak D call: TRBD1 (5 bases). This CDR3 comprises 13 residues. In germline, CDR1 is DFQATT, CDR2 SNEGSKA (reference sequence). V lost 6 bases and J 3 bases, leaving 14 bases between the germline ends. The chain's CDR3 is CSAGRRVDTEAFF. The CDR3 DNA reads TGCAGTGCGGGACGGAGGGTGGACACTGAAGCTTTCTTT.

This clonotype was recorded a few times. V is TRBV28 and J is TRBJ2-1; tentatively, D is TRBD1 (5 bases). The CDR3 loop spans 15 amino acids. V was shortened by 7 bases and J by 6 bases, with 19 bases between the two germline ends. Per germline, CDR1 MDHEN and CDR2 SYDVKM. CDR3 sequence (DNA): TGTGCCAGCACCTCCCGTGGGGCCTGGTTCAATGAGCAGTTCTTC. This translates into CASTSRGAWFNEQFF.

This clonotype was seen a handful of times. V and J are TRBV24-1 and TRBJ2-5; 10 positions match TRBD1. V lost 3 bases and J lost 1; bases outside the gene matches: 4. Germline values: CDR1 KGHDR, CDR2 SFDVKD. This CDR3 has 16 amino acids. Here the CDR3 DNA reads TGTGCCACCAGTGATGTCCGGGACAGGGGCCAAGAGACCCAGTACTTC. It yields the protein CATSDVRDRGQETQYF.

This clonotype has at least ten counts. The chain uses TRBV12-3 or TRBV12-4 and TRBJ1-1; D is ambiguous. Trimming took 5 bases from V and 7 from J, leaving 8 bases between them. CDR3 size: 11 residues. This CDR3 is CASSLASEAFF. The CDR3 DNA reads TGTGCCAGCAGTCTGGCGAGTGAAGCTTTCTTT.

The table lists this clonotype with a few counts. This rearrangement joins TRBV20-1 to TRBJ2-5, with 9 bases aligning to TRBD2. The CDR3 loop spans 14 amino acids. Losses at the gene ends were 1 base for V and 3 bases for J; bases not matched to a gene: 3. Germline loops: CDR1 DFQATT, CDR2 SNEGSKA (reference sequence). The CDR3, as DNA: TGCAGTGCTAGAGCTGGCGGGGGGGAAGAGACCCAGTACTTC. Protein product: CSARAGGGEETQYF.

The chain has TRBV5-1 and TRBJ2-3; D possibly corresponds to TRBD2 (7 bases). The length of the CDR3 is 15 residues. V was trimmed by 0 bases and J by 2 bases, leaving 10 bases between them. Germline CDR1 and CDR2: SGHRS and YFSETQ. The CDR3 DNA sequence: TGCGCCAGCAGCTTGGAAGGGGGGGTCACAGATACGCAGTATTTT. It specifies CASSLEGGVTDTQYF.

The CDR3 DNA follows: TGCGCCAGCAGCTTGGAGGTGGGATCCCGCGGCTACACCTTC. This codes for CASSLEVGSRGYTF. The chain carries TRBV5-1 and TRBJ1-2; the D is unclear. The germline CDR1 and CDR2 sequences are SGHRS and YFSETQ. CDR3 size: 14 residues. Deletions cut 0 bases from V and 8 bases from J, with 14 bases between.

Only a few counts were recorded for this clonotype. The rearrangement joins TRBV4-1 to TRBJ1-2; D uncertain. This CDR3 contains 11 residues. V was shortened by 1 base and J by 8 bases, with 5 bases between the two germline ends. The germline V gene encodes CDR1 MGHRA and CDR2 YSYEKL. This CDR3 is CASSQAQGYTF. As DNA, the CDR3 is TGCGCCAGCAGCCAAGCGCAAGGCTACACCTTC.

This clonotype appeared a few times. The chain combines TRBV6-1 with TRBJ2-3, with TRBD2 identical over 11 bases. The CDR3 consists of 14 residues. Losses at the gene ends were 6 bases for V and 6 bases for J; bases not matched to a gene: 5. In germline, CDR1 is MNHNS, CDR2 SASEGT. CDR3 amino acids: CASSVAGGQDTQYF. As DNA, the CDR3 is TGTGCCAGCAGCGTAGCGGGGGGGCAGGATACGCAGTATTTT.

In this sample, this clonotype turned up a few times. J is TRBJ2-5 and V is TRBV7-2; 9 bases line up with TRBD2. CDR1 and CDR2 from the germline V gene are SGHTA and FQGNSA. Germline trimming cut 5 bases from V and 5 bases from J; bases unmatched to any gene: 9. This CDR3 comprises 15 residues. CDR3 in amino acids: CASSPGIAGEETQYF. The CDR3 DNA is TGTGCCAGCAGCCCCGGGATAGCGGGGGAGGAGACCCAGTACTTC.

This clonotype was counted a few times. The V and J genes are TRBV5-4 and TRBJ2-1; 8 positions agree with TRBD2. The length of the CDR3 is 13 residues. From germline, CDR1 is SGHNT and CDR2 YYREEE (reference sequence). V shed 4 bases and J 9 bases; nucleotides not matched to a gene: 6. The CDR3 reads CASSAGLASEQFF. DNA for the CDR3: TGTGCCAGCAGCGCCGGACTAGCCAGTGAGCAGTTCTTC.

This clonotype appeared a few times. The CDR3 loop is CSARVPLSNEKLFF. CDR3 in DNA: TGCAGTGCTAGAGTTCCACTATCTAATGAAAAACTGTTTTTT. This chain joins TRBV20-1 and TRBJ1-4; D gene ambiguous. V dropped 1 base and J dropped 3 bases, with 9 bases sitting between them. Germline values: CDR1 DFQATT, CDR2 SNEGSKA (reference sequence). The CDR3 is made up of 14 amino acids.